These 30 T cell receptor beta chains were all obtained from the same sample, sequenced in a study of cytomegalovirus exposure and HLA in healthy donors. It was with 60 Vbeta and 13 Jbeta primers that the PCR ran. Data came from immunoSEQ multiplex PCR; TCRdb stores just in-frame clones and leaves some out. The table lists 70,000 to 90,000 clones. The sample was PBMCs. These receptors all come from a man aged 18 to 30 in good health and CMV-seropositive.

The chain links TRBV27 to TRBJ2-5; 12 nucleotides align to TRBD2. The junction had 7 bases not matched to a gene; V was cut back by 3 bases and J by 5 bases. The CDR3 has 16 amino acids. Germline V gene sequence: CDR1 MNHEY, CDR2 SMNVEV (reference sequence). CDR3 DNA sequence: TGTGCCAGCAGTTTTTATCTAGCGGGGGGGCCTGAGACCCAGTACTTC. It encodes CASSFYLAGGPETQYF.

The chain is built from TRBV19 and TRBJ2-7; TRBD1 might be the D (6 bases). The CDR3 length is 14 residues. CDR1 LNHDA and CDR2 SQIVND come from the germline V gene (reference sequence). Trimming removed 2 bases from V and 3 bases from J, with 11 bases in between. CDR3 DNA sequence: TGTGCCAGTAGTATACGCGAACAGGGCTACGAGCAGTACTTC. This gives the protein CASSIREQGYEQYF.

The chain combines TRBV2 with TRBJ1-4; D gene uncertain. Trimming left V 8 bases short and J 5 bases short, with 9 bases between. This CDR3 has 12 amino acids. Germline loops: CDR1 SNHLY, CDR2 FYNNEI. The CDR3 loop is CASGPTNEKLFF. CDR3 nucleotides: TGTGCCAGCGGGCCGACGAATGAAAAACTGTTTTTT.

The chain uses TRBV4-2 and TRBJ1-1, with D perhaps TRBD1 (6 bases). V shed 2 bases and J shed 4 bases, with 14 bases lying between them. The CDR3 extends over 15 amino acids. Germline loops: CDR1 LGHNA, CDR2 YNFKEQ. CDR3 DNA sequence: TGTGCCAGCAGCCAATCAACACAGGGTTCCACTGAAGCTTTCTTT. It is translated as CASSQSTQGSTEAFF.

CDR3: CASSEQGLGYTF. In nucleotides, the CDR3 is TGTGCCAGCAGCGAACAGGGGCTGGGCTACACCTTC. The chain combines TRBV7-9 with TRBJ1-2, with 7 bases that match TRBD1. The CDR3 has 12 amino acids. With V trimmed by 5 bases and J by 8 bases, 5 bases remained unmatched. The germline gives CDR1 SEHNR, CDR2 FQNEAQ (reference sequence).

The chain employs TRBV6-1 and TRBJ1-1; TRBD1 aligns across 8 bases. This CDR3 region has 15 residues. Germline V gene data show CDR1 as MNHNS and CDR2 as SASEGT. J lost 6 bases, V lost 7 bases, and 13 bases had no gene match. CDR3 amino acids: CASIDAGTGNAEAFF. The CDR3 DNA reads TGTGCCAGCATTGACGCCGGGACAGGCAATGCTGAAGCTTTCTTT.

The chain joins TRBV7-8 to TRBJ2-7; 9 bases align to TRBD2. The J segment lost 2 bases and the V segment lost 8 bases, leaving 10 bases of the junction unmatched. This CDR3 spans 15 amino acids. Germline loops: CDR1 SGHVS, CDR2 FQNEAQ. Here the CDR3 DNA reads TGTGCCAGCCAAACCGGGGGCGGGGGGGCCTACGAGCAGTACTTC. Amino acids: CASQTGGGGAYEQYF.

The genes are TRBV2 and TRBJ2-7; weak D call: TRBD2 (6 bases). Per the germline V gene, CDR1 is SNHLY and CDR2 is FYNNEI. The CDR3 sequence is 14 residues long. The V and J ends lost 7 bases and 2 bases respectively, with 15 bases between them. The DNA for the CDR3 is TGTGCCAGCAATCCCGGGACTTCGACCTACGAGCAGTACTTC. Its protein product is CASNPGTSTYEQYF.

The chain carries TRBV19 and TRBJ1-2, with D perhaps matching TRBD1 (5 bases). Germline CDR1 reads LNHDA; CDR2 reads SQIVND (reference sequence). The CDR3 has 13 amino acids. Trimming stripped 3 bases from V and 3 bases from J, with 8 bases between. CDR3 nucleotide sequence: TGTGCCAGTAGTATTCAGGGTGACTATGGCTACACCTTC. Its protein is CASSIQGDYGYTF.

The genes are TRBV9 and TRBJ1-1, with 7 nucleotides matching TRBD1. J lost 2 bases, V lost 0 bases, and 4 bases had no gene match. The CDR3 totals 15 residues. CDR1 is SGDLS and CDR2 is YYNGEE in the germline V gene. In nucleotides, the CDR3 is TGTGCCAGCAGCGTAGACCCAGGGGGAAACACTGAAGCTTTCTTT. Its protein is CASSVDPGGNTEAFF.

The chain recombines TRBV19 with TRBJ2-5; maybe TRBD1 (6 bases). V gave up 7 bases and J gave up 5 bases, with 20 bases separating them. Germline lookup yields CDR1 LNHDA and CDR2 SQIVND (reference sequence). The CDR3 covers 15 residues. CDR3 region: CASKTGTSNRETQYF. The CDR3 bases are TGTGCCAGTAAAACCGGGACATCAAATAGGGAGACCCAGTACTTC.

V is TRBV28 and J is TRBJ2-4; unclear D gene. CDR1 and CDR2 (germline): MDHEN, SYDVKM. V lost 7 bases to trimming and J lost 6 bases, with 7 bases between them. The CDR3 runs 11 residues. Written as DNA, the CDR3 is TGTGCCAGCAACTACTTAAACATTCAGTACTTC. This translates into CASNYLNIQYF.

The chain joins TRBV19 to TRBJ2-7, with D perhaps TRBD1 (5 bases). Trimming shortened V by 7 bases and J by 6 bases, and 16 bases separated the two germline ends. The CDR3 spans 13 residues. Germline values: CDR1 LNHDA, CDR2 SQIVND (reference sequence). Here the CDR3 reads CASMGPAPSEQYF. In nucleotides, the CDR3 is TGTGCCAGTATGGGGCCGGCCCCTAGCGAGCAGTACTTC.

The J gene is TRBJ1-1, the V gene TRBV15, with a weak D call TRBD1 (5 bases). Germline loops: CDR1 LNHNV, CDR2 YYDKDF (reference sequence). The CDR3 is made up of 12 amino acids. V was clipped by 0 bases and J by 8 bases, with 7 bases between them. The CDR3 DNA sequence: TGTGCCACCAGCAGAGAAGGGGTAGAAGCTTTCTTT. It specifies CATSREGVEAFF.

CDR3 protein: CASSDTGQGINEQFF. Written as DNA, the CDR3 is TGTGCCAGCAGTGACACGGGACAGGGAATCAATGAGCAGTTCTTC. The genes are TRBV6-4 and TRBJ2-1; 9 nucleotides line up with TRBD1. This CDR3 comprises 15 residues. V lost 2 bases to trimming and J lost 6 bases; unmatched junction nucleotides: 5. In germline, CDR1 is MRHNA, CDR2 SNTAGT.

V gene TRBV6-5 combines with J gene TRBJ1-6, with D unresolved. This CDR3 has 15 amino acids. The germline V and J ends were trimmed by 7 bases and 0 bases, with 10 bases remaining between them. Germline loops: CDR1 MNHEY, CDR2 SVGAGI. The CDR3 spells CASKTFSSYNSPLHF. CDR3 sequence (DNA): TGTGCCAGCAAAACCTTTAGCTCCTATAATTCACCCCTCCACTTT.

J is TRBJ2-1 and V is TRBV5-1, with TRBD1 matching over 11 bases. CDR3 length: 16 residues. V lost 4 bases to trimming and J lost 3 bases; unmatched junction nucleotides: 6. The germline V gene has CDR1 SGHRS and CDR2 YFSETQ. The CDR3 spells CASSPGQGAYYNEQFF. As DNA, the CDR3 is TGCGCCAGCAGCCCAGGACAGGGGGCTTACTACAATGAGCAGTTCTTC.

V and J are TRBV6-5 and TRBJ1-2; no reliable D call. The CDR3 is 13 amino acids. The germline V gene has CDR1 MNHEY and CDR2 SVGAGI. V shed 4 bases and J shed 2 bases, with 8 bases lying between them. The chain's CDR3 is CASSFGKNYGYTF. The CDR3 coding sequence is TGTGCCAGCAGTTTCGGGAAGAACTATGGCTACACCTTC.

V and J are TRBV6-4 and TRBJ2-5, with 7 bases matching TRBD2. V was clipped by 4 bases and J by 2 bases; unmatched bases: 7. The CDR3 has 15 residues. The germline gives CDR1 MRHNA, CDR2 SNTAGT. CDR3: CASSVNPGLQETQYF. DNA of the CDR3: TGTGCCAGCAGTGTAAATCCGGGACTACAAGAGACCCAGTACTTC.

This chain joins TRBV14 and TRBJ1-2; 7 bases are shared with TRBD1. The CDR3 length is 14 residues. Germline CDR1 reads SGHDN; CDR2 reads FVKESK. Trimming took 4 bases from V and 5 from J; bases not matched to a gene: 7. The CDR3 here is CASSPWTGLYGYTF. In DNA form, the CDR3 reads TGTGCCAGCAGCCCCTGGACAGGTCTTTATGGCTACACCTTC.

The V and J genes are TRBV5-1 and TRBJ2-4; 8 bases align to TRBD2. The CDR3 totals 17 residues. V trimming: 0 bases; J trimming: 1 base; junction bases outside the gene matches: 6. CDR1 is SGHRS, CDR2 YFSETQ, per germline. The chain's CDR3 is CASSLAWAGGAKNIQYF. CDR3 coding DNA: TGCGCCAGCAGCTTGGCCTGGGCGGGGGGCGCCAAAAACATTCAGTACTTC.

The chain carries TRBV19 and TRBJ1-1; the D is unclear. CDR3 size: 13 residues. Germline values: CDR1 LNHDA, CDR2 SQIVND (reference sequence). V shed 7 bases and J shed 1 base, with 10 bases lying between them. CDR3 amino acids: CASKYGRNTEAFF. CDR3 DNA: TGTGCCAGTAAGTACGGGAGGAACACTGAAGCTTTCTTT. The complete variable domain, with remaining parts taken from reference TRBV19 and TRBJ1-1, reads DGGITQSPKYLFRKEGQNVTLSCEQNLNHDAMYWYRQDPGQGLRLIYYSQIVNDFQKGDIAEGYSVSREKKESFPLTVTSAQKNPTAFYLCASKYGRNTEAFFGQGTRLTVV.

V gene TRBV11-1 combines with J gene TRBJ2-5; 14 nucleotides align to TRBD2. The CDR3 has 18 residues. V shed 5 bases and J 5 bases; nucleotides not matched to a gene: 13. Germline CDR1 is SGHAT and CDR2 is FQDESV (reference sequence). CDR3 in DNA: TGTGCCAGCAGCCTCGGTACGACTAGCGGGAGGGCGTCGGAGACCCAGTACTTC. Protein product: CASSLGTTSGRASETQYF.

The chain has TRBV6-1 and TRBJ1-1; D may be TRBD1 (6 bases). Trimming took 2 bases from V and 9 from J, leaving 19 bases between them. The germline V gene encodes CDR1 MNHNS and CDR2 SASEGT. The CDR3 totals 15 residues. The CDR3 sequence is CASSESSGGRLQAFF. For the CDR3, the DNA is TGTGCCAGCAGTGAAAGTTCGGGGGGCCGGCTACAAGCTTTCTTT.

The CDR3 here is CASSQVRGNTEAFF. The CDR3 DNA sequence: TGCGCCAGCAGCCAAGTTAGAGGGAACACTGAAGCTTTCTTT. The chain recombines TRBV4-1 with TRBJ1-1; D remains ambiguous. This CDR3 has 14 residues. Trimming took 1 base from V and 1 from J, leaving 7 bases between them. Germline V CDR1 and CDR2: MGHRA, YSYEKL.

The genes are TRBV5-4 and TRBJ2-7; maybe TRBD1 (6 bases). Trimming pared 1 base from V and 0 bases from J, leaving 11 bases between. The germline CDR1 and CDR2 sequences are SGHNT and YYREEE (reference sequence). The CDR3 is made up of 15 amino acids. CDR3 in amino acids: CASSLTGLSSYEQYF. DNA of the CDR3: TGTGCCAGCAGCTTGACAGGGCTCAGCTCCTACGAGCAGTACTTC.

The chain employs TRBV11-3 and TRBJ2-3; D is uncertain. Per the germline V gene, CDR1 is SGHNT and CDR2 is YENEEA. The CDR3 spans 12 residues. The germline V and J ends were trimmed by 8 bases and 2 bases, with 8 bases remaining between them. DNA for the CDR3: TGTGCCAGCGGCCACCACACAGATACGCAGTATTTT. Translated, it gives CASGHHTDTQYF. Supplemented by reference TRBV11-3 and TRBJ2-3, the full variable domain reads EAGVVQSPRYKIIEKKQPVAFWCNPISGHNTLYWYLQNLGQGPELLIRYENEEAVDDSQLPKDRFSAERLKGVDSTLKIQPAELGDSAVYLCASGHHTDTQYFGPGTRLTVL.

The CDR3 spells CASSFRQGDQPQHF. The CDR3 bases are TGTGCCAGCAGTTTCCGACAGGGCGATCAGCCCCAGCATTTT. This sequence joins TRBV27 and TRBJ1-5; TRBD1 aligns across 7 bases. Trimming took 3 bases from V and 5 from J; bases not matched to a gene: 4. The CDR3 spans 14 residues. Per the germline V gene, CDR1 is MNHEY and CDR2 is SMNVEV (reference sequence).

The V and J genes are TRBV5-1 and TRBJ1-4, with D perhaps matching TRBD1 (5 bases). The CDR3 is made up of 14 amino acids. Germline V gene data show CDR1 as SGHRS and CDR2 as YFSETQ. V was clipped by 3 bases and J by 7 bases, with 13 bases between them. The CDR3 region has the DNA TGCGCCAGCAGCTGGGGGGGAGTTGGTGAAAAACTGTTTTTT. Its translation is CASSWGGVGEKLFF.

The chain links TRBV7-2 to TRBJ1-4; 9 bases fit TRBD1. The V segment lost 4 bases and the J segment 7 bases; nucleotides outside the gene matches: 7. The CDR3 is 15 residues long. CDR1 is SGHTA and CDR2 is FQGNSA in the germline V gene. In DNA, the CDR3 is TGTGCCAGCAGCTCTTACACAGGGGGCGCTGAAAAACTGTTTTTT. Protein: CASSSYTGGAEKLFF.